Listed below are T cell receptor beta chains from one sample, sequenced in a study of T cells in narcolepsy. Clones were read by immunoSEQ multiplex PCR, and TCRdb kept only the in-frame ones, dropping some. The sample records tens of thousands of clones, more than 75% being singletons. The material sequenced was memory (CD45RA-) CD4+ T cells from blood. Receptors originate from a human donor in good health. Each CDR3 is given with its conserved first and last residue. D genes are given only for firm matches. Some rows mark clone size as missing; the rest say once, few, many or name a class of expanded clone.

cdr3_aa	cdr3_nt	clone_size	v_call	j_call	d_call
CASSQGQDQETQYF	TGCGCCAGCAGCCAAGGACAAGACCAAGAGACCCAGTACTTC	-	TRBV4-3	TRBJ2-5	-
CASSFVRKQGAPSQPQHF	TGTGCCAGCAGTTTCGTTCGTAAACAGGGGGCTCCGAGTCAGCCCCAGCATTTT	-	TRBV27	TRBJ1-5	TRBD1
CAWSPSETKNIQYF	TGTGCCTGGAGTCCCTCGGAGACCAAAAACATTCAGTACTTC	-	TRBV30	TRBJ2-4	-
CASERERLNTGELFF	TGTGCCAGCGAAAGGGAGCGGTTGAACACCGGGGAGCTGTTTTTT	-	TRBV6-1	TRBJ2-2	-
CASSNDPGQGLYF	TGTGCCAGCAGCAATGACCCAGGACAGGGCCTGTACTTC	-	TRBV7-3	TRBJ2-5	TRBD1
CASSQDLQGEKLFF	TGTGCCAGCAGCCAAGATCTACAGGGCGAAAAACTGTTTTTT	-	TRBV14	TRBJ1-4	-
CASTPGYGYTF	TGTGCCAGCACTCCAGGGTATGGCTACACCTTC	-	TRBV6-5	TRBJ1-2	-
CASSPLGQGTRAKNIQYF	TGTGCCAGCAGCCCCCTGGGGCAGGGGACAAGAGCCAAAAACATTCAGTACTTC	-	TRBV28	TRBJ2-4	-
CASYSHSGNYGYTF	TGTGCCAGCTACAGCCACAGTGGTAACTATGGCTACACCTTC	-	TRBV27	TRBJ1-2	-
CASSLGGQMNTEAFF	TGTGCCAGCAGCTTAGGGGGACAGATGAACACTGAAGCTTTCTTT	-	TRBV7-8	TRBJ1-1	TRBD1
CASSLGTSTIYEQYF	TGCGCCAGCAGCCTCGGGACTAGCACAATCTACGAGCAGTACTTC	-	TRBV5-1	TRBJ2-7	TRBD2
CARREAELHYGYTF	TGCGCCAGGCGGGAGGCAGAACTTCACTATGGCTACACCTTC	-	TRBV5-1	TRBJ1-2	-
CARSKKDRGNSGANVLTF	TGTGCCAGAAGCAAGAAGGACAGGGGGAACTCTGGGGCCAACGTCCTGACTTTC	few	TRBV5-3	TRBJ2-6	TRBD1
CASGPEGGYEQYF	TGTGCTAGTGGGCCCGAGGGGGGCTACGAGCAGTACTTC	once	TRBV12-5	TRBJ2-7	-
CASSPFPGYLRAFF	TGTGCCAGCAGCCCCTTCCCGGGATATTTGCGGGCTTTCTTT	-	TRBV9	TRBJ1-1	-
CASSLAGGHTGELFF	TGTGCCAGCAGCTTAGCGGGGGGGCACACCGGGGAGCTGTTTTTT	few	TRBV7-9	TRBJ2-2	-